This T cell receptor beta chain was sequenced during a study of cytomegalovirus exposure and HLA in healthy donors. Regarding the study as a whole: There were 150 to 200 TCR beta chains listed as cytomegalovirus-associated.

With respect to this clone: Its antigen is still unknown.

The PCR was carried out with 60 Vbeta primers and 13 Jbeta primers. Method: immunoSEQ multiplex PCR; TCRdb's copy keeps in-frame clones and lacks some. There are around 150,000 clones in the sample; 73% occur only once, and around an eighth lies in the top ten. Germline assignment: CDR1 SGHRS and CDR2 YFSETQ. The length of the CDR3 is 14 residues. V was clipped by 4 bases and J by 5 bases; unmatched bases: 7. The sequence was obtained from a human donor in good health. Material for sequencing was PBMCs. The chain recombines TRBV5-1 with TRBJ2-7, with TRBD1 matching 9 bases. This chain's CDR3 is CASSPGQGVDEQYF. CDR3 nucleotides: TGCGCCAGCAGCCCGGGACAGGGAGTAGACGAGCAGTACTTC. Variable domain in full (rest from reference TRBV5-1 and TRBJ2-7): KAGVTQTPRYLIKTRGQQVTLSCSPISGHRSVSWYQQTPGQGLQFLFEYFSETQRNKGNFPGRFSGRQFSNSRSEMNVSTLELGDSALYLCASSPGQGVDEQYFGPGTRLTVT.